Listed here are 25 T cell receptor beta chains from one sample, sequenced in a study of CD8 T cells in ankylosing spondylitis. Using its own MiXCR run on the 5' RACE reads, TCRdb lists one record per CDR3 protein. This sample has about 110,000 distinct CDR3 sequences, with 20% to 30% found just once. The sequenced material came from synovial fluid, either unsorted or a sorted T cell fraction (not recorded which). These receptors were taken from a male donor with ankylosing spondylitis.

This clonotype was seen a handful of times. This sequence joins TRBV9 and TRBJ2-2; TRBD2 is a possible D gene (6 bases). Trimming removed 3 bases from V and 2 bases from J, with 11 bases in between. The CDR3 spans 15 residues. Germline V gene data show CDR1 as SGDLS and CDR2 as YYNGEE. CDR3 residues: CASSGLLANTGELFF. Written as DNA, the CDR3 is TGTGCCAGCAGCGGTTTACTAGCAAACACCGGGGAGCTGTTTTTT.

The chain recombines TRBV3-1 with TRBJ2-1, with D unresolved. Trimming shortened V by 4 bases and J by 2 bases, and 15 bases separated the two germline ends. Germline-derived CDR1 and CDR2 are LGHDT and YNNKEL (reference sequence). This CDR3 contains 16 residues. CDR3 amino acids: CASSPYSKVTYNEQFF. The CDR3 DNA reads TGTGCCAGCAGCCCGTATAGTAAGGTCACCTACAATGAGCAGTTCTTC.

This clonotype has just a few counts. The chain carries TRBV10-3 and TRBJ2-7; TRBD2 aligns across 10 bases. The trim removed 3 bases at V and 4 bases at J, leaving 12 bases unmatched. CDR3 size: 17 residues. CDR1 and CDR2 (germline): ENHRY, SYGVKD. The CDR3 loop is CAISEGAGGPGGYEQYF. The CDR3 DNA follows: TGTGCCATCAGTGAAGGAGCGGGAGGGCCCGGGGGGTACGAGCAGTACTTC.

This clonotype occurred a few times. The chain employs TRBV20-1 and TRBJ2-1; 11 bases are a match to TRBD2. Unmatched junction bases numbered 3, after V lost 1 base and J lost 1 base. This CDR3 is 16 amino acids long. The V gene's germline CDR1 is DFQATT and CDR2 SNEGSKA (reference sequence). CDR3 loop: CSARVLAGGSYNEQFF. The CDR3, as DNA: TGCAGTGCTAGAGTTCTAGCGGGAGGTTCCTACAATGAGCAGTTCTTC.

J is TRBJ2-2 and V is TRBV7-9; the D is unclear. Germline V CDR1 and CDR2: SEHNR, FQNEAQ (reference sequence). CDR3 size: 15 residues. Trimming took 4 bases from V and 2 from J, leaving 11 bases between them. Here the CDR3 reads CASSSGSINTGELFF. For the CDR3, the DNA is TGTGCCAGCAGCTCCGGGTCAATAAACACCGGGGAGCTGTTTTTT.

This clonotype has only a few counts. The rearrangement uses TRBV30 and TRBJ2-3, with D possibly called TRBD1 or TRBD2 (6 bases each). Between the trimmed V and J ends, which lost 2 bases and 0 bases, there was a span of 12 bases. CDR3 length: 15 residues. Germline CDR1 reads GTSNPN; CDR2 reads SVGIG (reference sequence). The CDR3 reads CAWSKGDSSTDTQYF. Here the CDR3 DNA reads TGTGCCTGGAGTAAGGGGGACTCTAGCACAGATACGCAGTATTTT.

This clonotype showed up just a few times. V gene TRBV7-2 combines with J gene TRBJ2-1; a weak D match, TRBD2 (5 bases). V shed 1 base and J shed 9 bases, with 13 bases lying between them. The CDR3 extends over 14 amino acids. Germline V gene lookup returns CDR1 SGHTA and CDR2 FQGNSA. CDR3 bases: TGTGCCAGCAGCTTAGGGTGGGAGTTTATTGAGCAGTTCTTC. Translating it yields CASSLGWEFIEQFF.

This clonotype appeared once. The rearrangement joins TRBV7-2 to TRBJ2-2; 9 bases fit TRBD2. V lost 5 bases and J lost 8; bases outside the gene matches: 12. This CDR3 contains 16 residues. Looked up from germline, CDR1 is SGHTA and CDR2 is FQGNSA. CDR3 bases: TGTGCCAGCAGCCTGGTAGCGGGGGCGCTAGGTGGGGAGCTGTTTTTT. This translates into CASSLVAGALGGELFF.

This clonotype was counted only a few times. J is TRBJ1-1 and V is TRBV12-3 or TRBV12-4; D is ambiguous. The CDR3 is made up of 14 amino acids. With 3 bases removed from V and 1 base from J, the gap between germline ends came to 9 bases. As DNA, the CDR3 is TGTGCCAGCAGTTTGGAACACGCGAACACTGAAGCTTTCTTT. It translates to CASSLEHANTEAFF.

This rearrangement joins TRBV5-6 to TRBJ2-3, with a weak D call TRBD1 (6 bases). CDR1 and CDR2 (germline): SGHDT, YYEEEE. Trimming cost V 0 bases and J 2 bases, with 10 bases left between them. The CDR3 length is 15 residues. This CDR3 is CASSLEGHPTDTQYF. In DNA form, the CDR3 reads TGTGCCAGCAGCTTGGAGGGACACCCCACAGATACGCAGTATTTT.

The rearrangement joins TRBV5-1 to TRBJ2-7, with a weak D call TRBD1 (6 bases). Germline loops: CDR1 SGHRS, CDR2 YFSETQ. This CDR3 comprises 15 residues. V was trimmed by 4 bases and J by 3 bases, leaving 17 bases between them. CDR3 sequence (DNA): TGCGCCAGCAGCACGAGGACAGAAGTGAACTACGAGCAGTACTTC. Translation: CASSTRTEVNYEQYF.

This clonotype was counted only a few times. The chain recombines TRBV15 with TRBJ1-2, with no clear D. With 5 bases removed from V and 5 bases from J, the gap between germline ends came to 15 bases. The CDR3 has 14 amino acids. Germline V gene data show CDR1 as LNHNV and CDR2 as YYDKDF (reference sequence). This chain's CDR3 is CATSPDRALYGYTF. CDR3 coding DNA: TGTGCCACCAGCCCCGATCGGGCATTATATGGCTACACCTTC.

The table lists this clonotype with a few counts. This chain links TRBV3-1 with TRBJ2-1, with D perhaps assigned TRBD1 or TRBD2 (6 bases each). Germline CDR1 and CDR2: LGHDT and YNNKEL (reference sequence). The V end lost 4 bases, the J end lost 3 bases, and 13 bases lay between the germline ends. The CDR3 is made up of 15 amino acids. In DNA, the CDR3 is TGTGCCAGCAGCCCCCGGGGGCAATACTACAATGAGCAGTTCTTC. The encoded protein is CASSPRGQYYNEQFF.

The chain uses TRBV20-1 and TRBJ2-7; D possibly uses TRBD1 or TRBD2 (6 bases each). The CDR3 is 12 residues long. CDR1 and CDR2 (germline): DFQATT, SNEGSKA (reference sequence). Trimming left V 7 bases short and J 2 bases short, with 12 bases between. This chain's CDR3 is CSGGDNAYEQYF. The CDR3 region has the DNA TGCAGTGGGGGGGACAACGCCTACGAGCAGTACTTC.

The chain links TRBV7-9 to TRBJ2-3; 9 bases align to TRBD1. The germline V gene has CDR1 SEHNR and CDR2 FQNEAQ (reference sequence). CDR3 length: 14 amino acids. V gave up 7 bases and J gave up 3 bases; unmatched junction bases: 5. CDR3 amino acids: CASTLGTGTDTQYF. The CDR3, as DNA: TGTGCCAGCACTTTGGGGACAGGGACAGATACGCAGTATTTT.

This clonotype occurred many times. The chain recombines TRBV24-1 with TRBJ2-2; tentative D call: TRBD2 (5 bases). The CDR3 sequence is 14 residues long. The germline CDR1 and CDR2 sequences are KGHDR and SFDVKD. Trimming cost V 8 bases and J 0 bases, with 9 bases left between them. The CDR3 coding sequence is TGTGCCACCATGGGCGGGTCGAACACCGGGGAGCTGTTTTTT. Translated: CATMGGSNTGELFF.

This clonotype was seen repeatedly, ten times or more. The J gene is TRBJ2-3, the V gene TRBV30; 9 bases are a match to TRBD2. After removal of 3 bases from V and 7 bases from J, the junction contained 5 bases not matched to a gene. CDR1 and CDR2 (germline): GTSNPN, SVGIG (reference sequence). The CDR3 covers 13 residues. For the CDR3, the DNA is TGTGCCTGGAGAGCGGGAGGATCGAATACGCAGTATTTT. Amino acids: CAWRAGGSNTQYF.

This sequence joins TRBV30 and TRBJ2-2, with D possibly TRBD1 on 6 matching bases. V lost 8 bases and J lost 6, with 7 bases in between. The CDR3 covers 10 residues. From germline, CDR1 is GTSNPN and CDR2 SVGIG (reference sequence). CDR3 bases: TGTGCCGGGGGCGCCGGGGAGCTGTTTTTT. It is translated as CAGGAGELFF.

The chain employs TRBV3-1 and TRBJ2-1, with 13 bases fitting TRBD2. This CDR3 has 14 amino acids. CDR1 and CDR2 from the germline V gene are LGHDT and YNNKEL (reference sequence). The V segment lost 10 bases and the J segment 9 bases; nucleotides outside the gene matches: 9. The CDR3 spells CATRLAGGGGEQFF. DNA for the CDR3: TGTGCCACCCGACTAGCGGGAGGAGGGGGTGAGCAGTTCTTC.

The J gene is TRBJ2-2, the V gene TRBV12-3 or TRBV12-4; no reliable D call. The V end lost 2 bases, the J end lost 1 base, and 5 bases lay between the germline ends. The CDR3 is 14 residues long. CDR3: CASSLRLNTGELFF. CDR3 sequence (DNA): TGTGCCAGCAGTTTAAGGCTGAACACCGGGGAGCTGTTTTTT.

Only a few counts were recorded for this clonotype. The V and J genes are TRBV5-4 and TRBJ1-1; tentatively, D is TRBD1 (6 bases). The length of the CDR3 is 15 residues. Looked up from germline, CDR1 is SGHNT and CDR2 is YYREEE (reference sequence). Trimming removed 7 bases from V and 2 bases from J, with 18 bases in between. This CDR3 reads CASFTSAGVNTEAFF. The CDR3 nucleotides read TGTGCCAGCTTTACGTCTGCAGGGGTAAACACTGAAGCTTTCTTT.

This clonotype was detected a few times. This chain connects TRBV2 to TRBJ2-7; tentatively, D is TRBD2 (6 bases). V was shortened by 8 bases and J by 0 bases, with 11 bases between the two germline ends. The CDR3 runs to 13 residues. Germline values: CDR1 SNHLY, CDR2 FYNNEI. CDR3 DNA sequence: TGTGCCAGCGTGGGGGACTCCTCCTACGAGCAGTACTTC. Its translation is CASVGDSSYEQYF.

This clonotype was detected only once. The CDR3 protein is CASSPDREEQYF. In DNA, the CDR3 is TGTGCCAGCTCACCCGACAGGGAAGAGCAGTACTTC. The chain employs TRBV18 and TRBJ2-7; 7 nucleotides align to TRBD1. V shed 3 bases, J shed 7 bases, and the junction held 3 bases outside the gene matches. The CDR3 has 12 residues. Germline lookup yields CDR1 KGHSH and CDR2 LQKENI.

This clonotype showed up just a few times. V is TRBV21-1 and J is TRBJ2-3; no check of the table's D call, TRBD2, against the DNA was made. TRBV21-1 is annotated as a pseudogene. This CDR3 has 15 residues. Here the CDR3 DNA reads TGTGCCAGCAGGGGGTTGGGAGAAAGCACAGATACGCAGTATTTT. As protein: CASRGLGESTDTQYF.

The table lists this clonotype with many counts. The V call is TRBV6-5, the J call TRBJ1-6; TRBD1 matches 7 bases. Unmatched junction bases numbered 4, after V lost 2 bases and J lost 6 bases. Germline CDR1 reads MNHEY; CDR2 reads SVGAGI. The CDR3 length is 15 residues. The CDR3 DNA reads TGTGCCAGCAGTTACCGACAGGGACTTAATTCACCCCTCCACTTT. Residues: CASSYRQGLNSPLHF.